These T cell receptor beta chains were read from a single sample in a study of shared clonotypes between healthy human individuals. Sequencing was performed with immunoSEQ multiplex PCR; in TCRdb, only in-frame clones are kept and a portion is missing. There are 300,000 to 350,000 clones in the sample; over 70% occur only once, and more than 9% lies in the top ten. The sample taken for sequencing was memory CD4+ T cells sorted from blood. These receptors were collected from a man aged 30 to 39 in good health. The CDR3 runs from the conserved cysteine through the conserved F or W. D genes are given only for firm matches. Expanded clones are given a class, and other clones once, few, many or no size at all.

D: .; J: TRBJ2-1; size: .; V: TRBV5-1; CDR3: CASSFKSQPTLGRGYNEQFF; DNA: TGCGCCAGCAGCTTTAAGTCCCAACCGACGTTGGGCAGGGGTTACAATGAGCAGTTCTTC
D: TRBD2; J: TRBJ2-1; size: .; V: TRBV15; CDR3: CATSRGLGTTERETSYNEQFF; DNA: TGTGCCACCAGCAGAGGTTTAGGGACTACCGAGCGGGAGACCTCCTACAATGAGCAGTTCTTC
D: .; J: TRBJ1-1; size: .; V: TRBV19; CDR3: CASSMRRTNTEAFF; DNA: TGTGCCAGTAGTATGAGGAGGACGAACACTGAAGCTTTCTTT
D: TRBD2; J: TRBJ2-5; size: few; V: TRBV7-2; CDR3: CASSPVGLAGGETQYF; DNA: TGTGCCAGCAGCCCAGTCGGGCTAGCGGGAGGAGAGACCCAGTACTTC
D: .; J: TRBJ2-4; size: .; V: TRBV6-1; CDR3: CASSETRRSVEF; DNA: TGTGCCAGCAGTGAAACGCGACGGTCAGTGGAGTTC
D: .; J: TRBJ1-1; size: .; V: TRBV5-1; CDR3: CASSLEPENTEAFF; DNA: TGCGCCAGCAGCTTGGAGCCGGAGAACACTGAAGCTTTCTTT
D: .; J: TRBJ2-7; size: .; V: TRBV6-5; CDR3: CASSSPSGGYEQYF; DNA: TGTGCCAGCAGTTCCCCTTCTGGGGGCTACGAGCAGTACTTC
D: TRBD1; J: TRBJ2-7; size: .; V: TRBV18; CDR3: CASSPTGGGLAYEQYF; DNA: TGTGCCAGCTCACCGACAGGGGGCGGCCTAGCCTACGAGCAGTACTTC
D: .; J: TRBJ2-7; size: many; V: TRBV21-1; CDR3: CASSGTSGSNHQGFYYEQYF; DNA: TGTGCCAGCAGCGGGACTAGCGGGAGTAATCATCAGGGTTTTTACTACGAGCAGTACTTC
D: .; J: TRBJ2-7; size: .; V: TRBV7-8; CDR3: CASSTTKYYEQYF; DNA: TGTGCCAGCAGCACGACCAAATACTACGAGCAGTACTTC
D: .; J: TRBJ2-7; size: .; V: TRBV29-1; CDR3: CSLNRDPTYEQYF; DNA: TGCAGCCTCAACCGGGACCCGACCTACGAGCAGTACTTC